The present T cell receptor beta chain was sequenced within a study of cytomegalovirus exposure and HLA in healthy donors. Study results and caveats: Among the CMV-associated chains, a few were confirmed in vitro as specific for CMV antigens. Clusters of TCRs from the first cohort tended to co-occur in the roughly 120 validation repertoires (as a later analysis found).

V lost 7 bases and J 4 bases, leaving 7 bases between the germline ends. CDR3 length equals 11 residues. Germline values: CDR1 MNHEY, CDR2 SVGAGI. Assay used: immunoSEQ multiplex PCR; TCRdb lists only in-frame clones, some missing. The sample yields some 64,000 clones, approximately 97% seen once. Concerning this clone itself: Its antigen is currently unknown.

This clonotype originated in a woman aged 18-29 years in good health and CMV-seropositive. V usage is TRBV6-5 and J usage is TRBJ1-2; possible D gene TRBD1, 6 bases. Sequencing was carried out using PBMCs. DNA of the CDR3: TGTGCCAGCACGGACAGCTATGGCTACACCTTC. Translation gives CASTDSYGYTF.